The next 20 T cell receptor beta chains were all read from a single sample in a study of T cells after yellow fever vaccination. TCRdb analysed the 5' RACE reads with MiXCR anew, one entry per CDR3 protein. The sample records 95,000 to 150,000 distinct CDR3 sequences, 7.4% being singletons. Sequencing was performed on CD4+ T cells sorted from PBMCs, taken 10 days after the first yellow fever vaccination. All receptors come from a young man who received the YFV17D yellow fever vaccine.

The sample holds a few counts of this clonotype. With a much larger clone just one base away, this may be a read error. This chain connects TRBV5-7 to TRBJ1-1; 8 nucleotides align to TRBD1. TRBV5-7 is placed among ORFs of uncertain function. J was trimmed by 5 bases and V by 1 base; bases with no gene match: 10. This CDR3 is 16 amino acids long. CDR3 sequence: CASSLKQDRAETEAFF. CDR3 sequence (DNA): TGTGCCAGCAGCTTGAAGCAGGACAGGGCAGAAACTGAAGCTTTCTTT.

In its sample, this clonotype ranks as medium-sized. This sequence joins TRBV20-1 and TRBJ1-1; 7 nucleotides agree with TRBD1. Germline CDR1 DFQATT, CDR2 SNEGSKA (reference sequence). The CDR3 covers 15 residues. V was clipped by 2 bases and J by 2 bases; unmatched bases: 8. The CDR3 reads CSARQGGSVNTEAFF. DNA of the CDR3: TGCAGTGCTAGACAAGGGGGCAGTGTAAACACTGAAGCTTTCTTT.

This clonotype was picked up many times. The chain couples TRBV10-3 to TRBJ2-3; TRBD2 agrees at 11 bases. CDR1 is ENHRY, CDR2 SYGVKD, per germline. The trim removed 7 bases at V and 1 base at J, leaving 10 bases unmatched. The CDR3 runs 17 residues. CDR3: CAINPGLAVPGTDTQYF. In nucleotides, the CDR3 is TGTGCCATCAACCCGGGACTAGCGGTTCCTGGCACAGATACGCAGTATTTT.

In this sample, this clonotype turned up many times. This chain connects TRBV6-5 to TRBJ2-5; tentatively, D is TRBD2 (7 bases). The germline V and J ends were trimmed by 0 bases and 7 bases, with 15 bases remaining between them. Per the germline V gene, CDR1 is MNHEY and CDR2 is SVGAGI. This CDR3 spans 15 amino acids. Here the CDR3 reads CASSYSGSRGGTQYF. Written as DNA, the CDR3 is TGTGCCAGCAGTTACTCTGGATCTAGGGGGGGGACCCAGTACTTC.

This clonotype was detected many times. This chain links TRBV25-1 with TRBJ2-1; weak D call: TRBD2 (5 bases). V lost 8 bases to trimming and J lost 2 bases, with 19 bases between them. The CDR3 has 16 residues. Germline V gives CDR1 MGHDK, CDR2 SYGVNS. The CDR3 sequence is CASAPGGGKTYNEQFF. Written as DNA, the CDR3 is TGTGCCAGCGCCCCCGGAGGAGGAAAGACCTACAATGAGCAGTTCTTC.

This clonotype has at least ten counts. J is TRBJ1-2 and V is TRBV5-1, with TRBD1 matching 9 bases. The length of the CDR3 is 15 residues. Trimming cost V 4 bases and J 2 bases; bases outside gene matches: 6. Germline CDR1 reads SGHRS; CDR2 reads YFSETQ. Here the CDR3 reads CASSARTGANYGYTF. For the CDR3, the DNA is TGCGCCAGCAGCGCGAGGACAGGGGCCAACTATGGCTACACCTTC.

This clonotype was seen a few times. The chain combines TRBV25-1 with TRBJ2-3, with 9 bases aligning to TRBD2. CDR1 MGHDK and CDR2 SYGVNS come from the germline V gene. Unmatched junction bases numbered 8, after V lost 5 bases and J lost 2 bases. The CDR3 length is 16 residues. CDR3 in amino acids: CASSYISGGSTDTQYF. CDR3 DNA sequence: TGTGCCAGCAGTTACATCAGCGGGGGGTCCACAGATACGCAGTATTTT.

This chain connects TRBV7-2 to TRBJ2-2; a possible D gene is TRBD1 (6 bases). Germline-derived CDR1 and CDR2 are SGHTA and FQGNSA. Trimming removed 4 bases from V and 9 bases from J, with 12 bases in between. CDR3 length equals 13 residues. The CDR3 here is CASSSQGIRELFF. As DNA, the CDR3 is TGTGCCAGCAGCTCACAGGGCATCCGGGAGCTGTTTTTT.

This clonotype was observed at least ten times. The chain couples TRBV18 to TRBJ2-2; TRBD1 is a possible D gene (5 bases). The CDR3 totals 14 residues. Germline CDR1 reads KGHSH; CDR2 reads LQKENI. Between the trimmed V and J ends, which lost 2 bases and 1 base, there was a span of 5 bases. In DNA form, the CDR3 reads TGTGCCAGCTCACCAGACAGGAACACCGGGGAGCTGTTTTTT. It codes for CASSPDRNTGELFF.

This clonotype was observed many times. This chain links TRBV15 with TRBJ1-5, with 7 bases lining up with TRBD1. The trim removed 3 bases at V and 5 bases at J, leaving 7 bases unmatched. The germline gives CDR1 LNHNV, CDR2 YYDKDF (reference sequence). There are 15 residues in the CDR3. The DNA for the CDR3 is TGTGCCACCAGCAGGATTGACAGGGACCATCAGCCCCAGCATTTT. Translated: CATSRIDRDHQPQHF.

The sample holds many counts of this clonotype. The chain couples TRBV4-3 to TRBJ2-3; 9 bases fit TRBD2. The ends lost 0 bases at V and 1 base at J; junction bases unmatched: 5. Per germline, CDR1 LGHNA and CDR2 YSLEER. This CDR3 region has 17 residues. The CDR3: CASSQEKTSGGTDTQYF. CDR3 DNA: TGCGCCAGCAGCCAAGAAAAGACTAGCGGAGGCACAGATACGCAGTATTTT.

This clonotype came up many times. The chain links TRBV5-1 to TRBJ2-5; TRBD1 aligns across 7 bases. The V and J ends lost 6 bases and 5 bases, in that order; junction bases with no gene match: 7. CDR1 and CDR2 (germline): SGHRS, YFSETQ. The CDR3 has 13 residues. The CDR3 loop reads CASTATGSETQYF. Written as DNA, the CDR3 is TGCGCCAGCACCGCGACAGGGTCCGAGACCCAGTACTTC.

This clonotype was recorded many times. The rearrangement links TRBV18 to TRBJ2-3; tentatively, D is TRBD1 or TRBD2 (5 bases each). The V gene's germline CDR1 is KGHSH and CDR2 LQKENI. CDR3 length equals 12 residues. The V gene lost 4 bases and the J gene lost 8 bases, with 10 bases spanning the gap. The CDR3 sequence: CASSRDQGTQYF. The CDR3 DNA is TGTGCCAGCTCACGGGACCAAGGTACGCAGTATTTT.

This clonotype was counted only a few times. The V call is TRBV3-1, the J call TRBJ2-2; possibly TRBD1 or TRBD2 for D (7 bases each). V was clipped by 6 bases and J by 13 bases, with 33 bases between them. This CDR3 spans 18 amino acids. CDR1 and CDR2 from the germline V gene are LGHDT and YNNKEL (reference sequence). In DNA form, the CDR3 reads TGTGCCAGCAGTGGGATACCCCGGGACAGTCTATCGGGGAGGGTGCTGTTTTTT. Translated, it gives CASSGIPRDSLSGRVLFF.

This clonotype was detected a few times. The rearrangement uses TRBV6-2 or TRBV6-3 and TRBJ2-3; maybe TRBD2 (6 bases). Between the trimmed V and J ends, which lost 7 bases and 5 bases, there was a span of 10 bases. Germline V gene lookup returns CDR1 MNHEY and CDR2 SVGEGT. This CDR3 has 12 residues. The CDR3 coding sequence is TGTGCCAGCACCTATAGCGGAGATACGCAGTATTTT. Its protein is CASTYSGDTQYF.

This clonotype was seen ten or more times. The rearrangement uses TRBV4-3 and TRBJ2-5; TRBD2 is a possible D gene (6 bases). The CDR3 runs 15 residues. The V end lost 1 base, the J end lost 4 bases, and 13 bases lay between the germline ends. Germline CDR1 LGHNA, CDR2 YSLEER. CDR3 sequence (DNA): TGCGCCAGCAGCCAAGGTCCACTAGCAACAGAGACCCAGTACTTC. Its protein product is CASSQGPLATETQYF.

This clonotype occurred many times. CDR3 in DNA: TGCGCCAGCAGCTTGAGCGGGGCCAAAGAGACCCAGTACTTC. This translates into CASSLSGAKETQYF. The chain has TRBV5-1 and TRBJ2-5, with 7 nucleotides matching TRBD2. V gave up 1 base and J gave up 3 bases; unmatched junction bases: 3. Germline V gives CDR1 SGHRS, CDR2 YFSETQ. The length of the CDR3 is 14 residues.

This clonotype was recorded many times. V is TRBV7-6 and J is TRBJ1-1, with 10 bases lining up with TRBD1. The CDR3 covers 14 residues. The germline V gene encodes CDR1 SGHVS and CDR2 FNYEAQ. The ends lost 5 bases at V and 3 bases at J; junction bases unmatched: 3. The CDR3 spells CASSAGQGDTEAFF. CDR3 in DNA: TGTGCCAGCAGCGCCGGACAGGGGGACACTGAAGCTTTCTTT.

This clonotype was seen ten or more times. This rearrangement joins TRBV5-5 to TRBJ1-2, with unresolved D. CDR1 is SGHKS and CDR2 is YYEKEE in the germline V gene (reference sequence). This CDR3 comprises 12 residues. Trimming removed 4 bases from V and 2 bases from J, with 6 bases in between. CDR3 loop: CASSIMNYGYTF. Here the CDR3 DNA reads TGTGCCAGCAGCATCATGAACTATGGCTACACCTTC. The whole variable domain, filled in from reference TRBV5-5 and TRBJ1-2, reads DAGVTQSPTHLIKTRGQQVTLRCSPISGHKSVSWYQQVLGQGPQFIFQYYEKEERGRGNFPDRFSARQFPNYSSELNVNALLLGDSALYLCASSIMNYGYTFGSGTRLTVV.

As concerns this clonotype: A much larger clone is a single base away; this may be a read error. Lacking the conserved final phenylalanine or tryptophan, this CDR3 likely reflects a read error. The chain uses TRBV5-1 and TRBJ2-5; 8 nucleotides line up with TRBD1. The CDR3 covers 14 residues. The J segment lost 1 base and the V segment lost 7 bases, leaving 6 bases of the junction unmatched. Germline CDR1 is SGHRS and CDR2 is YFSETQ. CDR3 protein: CASSPTGGQETQYS. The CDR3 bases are TGCGCCAGCTCTCCCACAGGGGGCCAAGAGACCCAGTACTCC.